This T cell receptor (beta chain) was captured by sequencing in a study of human T cells and chemical hapten exposure. Whole-study context: All patients underwent weekly scalp dosing with diphenylcyclopropenone for the full approximately 25-week study. Minor volume differences among pooled libraries chiefly drove per-sample TCR yield variation.

This clonotype was seen at least ten times. Its antigen remains unidentified. TCRdb re-called the RACE reads with MiXCR, one entry per CDR3 protein. The sample contains some 400,000 distinct CDR3 sequences, about 5.1% of which appear only once. Trimming took 3 bases from V and 9 from J, leaving 12 bases between them. Germline V gene data show CDR1 as LNHNV and CDR2 as YYDKDF (reference sequence). The CDR3 consists of 13 residues. Study-level results: Sensitizing with DPC caused no change in TCRs above 1 in 1000 frequency.

Documented time point: pre-sensitization, week 0. Treatment noted: therapeutic diphenylcyclopropenone sensitization with weekly scalp DPC. Patch tests were applied only after blood draws. Sequences were derived from whole blood, sampled in connection with sensitization to the hapten diphenylcyclopropenone (DPC). This sequence joins TRBV15 and TRBJ2-1, with D perhaps matching TRBD1 (6 bases). The TCR was taken from a woman aged 45-59 years with alopecia areata. Some clones in this sample may be carry-over from other donors' samples. Here the CDR3 reads CATSSFRGFEQFF. The CDR3 nucleotides read TGTGCCACCAGCAGTTTTAGGGGGTTTGAGCAGTTCTTC.